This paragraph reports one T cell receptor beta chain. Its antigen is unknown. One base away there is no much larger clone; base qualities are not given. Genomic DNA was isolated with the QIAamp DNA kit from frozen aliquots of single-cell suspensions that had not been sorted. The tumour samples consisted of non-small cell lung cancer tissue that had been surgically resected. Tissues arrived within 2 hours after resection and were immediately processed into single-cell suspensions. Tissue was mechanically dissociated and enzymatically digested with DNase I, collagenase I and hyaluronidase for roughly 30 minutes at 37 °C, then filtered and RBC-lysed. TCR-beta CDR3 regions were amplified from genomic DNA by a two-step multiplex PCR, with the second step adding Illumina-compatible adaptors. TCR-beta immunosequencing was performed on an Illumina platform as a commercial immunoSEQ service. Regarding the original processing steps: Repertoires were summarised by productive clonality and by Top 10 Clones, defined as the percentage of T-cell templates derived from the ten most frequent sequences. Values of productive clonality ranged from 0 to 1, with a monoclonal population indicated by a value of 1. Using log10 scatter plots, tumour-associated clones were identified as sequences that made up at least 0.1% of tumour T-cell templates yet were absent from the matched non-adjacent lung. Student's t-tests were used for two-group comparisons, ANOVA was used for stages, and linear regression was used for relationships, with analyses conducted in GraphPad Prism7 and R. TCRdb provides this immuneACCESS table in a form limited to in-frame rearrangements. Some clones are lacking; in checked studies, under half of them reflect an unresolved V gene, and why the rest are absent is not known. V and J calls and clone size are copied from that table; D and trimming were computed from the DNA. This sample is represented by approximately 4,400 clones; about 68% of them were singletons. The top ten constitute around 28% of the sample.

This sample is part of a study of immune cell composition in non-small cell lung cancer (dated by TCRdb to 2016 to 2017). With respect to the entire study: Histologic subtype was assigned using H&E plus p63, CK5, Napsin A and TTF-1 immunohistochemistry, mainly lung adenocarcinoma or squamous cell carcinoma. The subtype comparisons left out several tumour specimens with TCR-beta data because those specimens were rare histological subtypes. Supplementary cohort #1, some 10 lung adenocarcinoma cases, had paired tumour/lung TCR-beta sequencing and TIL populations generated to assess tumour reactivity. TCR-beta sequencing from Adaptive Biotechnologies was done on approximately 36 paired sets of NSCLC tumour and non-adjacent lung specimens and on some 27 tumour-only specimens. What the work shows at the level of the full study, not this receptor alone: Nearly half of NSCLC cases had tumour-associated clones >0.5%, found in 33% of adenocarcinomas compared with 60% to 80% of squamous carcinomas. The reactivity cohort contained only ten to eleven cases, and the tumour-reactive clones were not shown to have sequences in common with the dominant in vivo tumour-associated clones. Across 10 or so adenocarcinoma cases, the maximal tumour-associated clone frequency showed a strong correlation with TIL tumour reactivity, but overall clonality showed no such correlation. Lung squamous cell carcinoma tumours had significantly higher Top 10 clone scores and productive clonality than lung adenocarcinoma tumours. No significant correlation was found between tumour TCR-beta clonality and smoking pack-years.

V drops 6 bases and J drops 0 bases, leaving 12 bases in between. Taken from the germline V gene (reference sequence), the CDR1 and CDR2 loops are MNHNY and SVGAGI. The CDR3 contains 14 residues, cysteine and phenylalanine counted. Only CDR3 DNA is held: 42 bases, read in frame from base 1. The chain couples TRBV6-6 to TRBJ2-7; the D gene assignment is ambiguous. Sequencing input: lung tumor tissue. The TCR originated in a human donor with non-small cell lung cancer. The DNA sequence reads TGTGCCAGCAGACCAACTATGAGCTCCTACGAGCAGTACTTC. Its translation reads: CASRPTMSSYEQYF.